This TCR beta chain emerged from a study of T cells in Graves' hyperthyroidism and ophthalmopathy. Amplification targeted TCR beta CDR3 regions from RNA transcripts. The primer set for the first-round RT-PCR of the TCR CDR3 was HTBI. Via MiXCR, TCRdb re-called the multiplex PCR reads, giving one row per CDR3 protein. The table lists hundreds of thousands of distinct CDR3 sequences, less than 20% of them singletons. CDR1 MNHNY and CDR2 SVGAGI come from the germline V gene (reference sequence). The V end lost 2 bases, the J end lost 5 bases, and 12 bases lay between the germline ends. The CDR3 totals 14 residues. Exclusions: uncontrolled infection, other autoimmune disease, pregnancy, lactation.

The sequence derives from a man aged 40-49 years with Graves' ophthalmopathy. What was sequenced was blood. This chain joins TRBV6-6 and TRBJ1-2; D is ambiguous. CDR3 in amino acids: CASSYLPREYGYTF. Here the CDR3 DNA reads TGTGCCAGCAGTTACCTCCCCCGCGAATATGGCTACACCTTC.